This T cell receptor beta chain derives from a study of blood T cells in healthy people across ages. A second roughly 6 to 12 cycle PCR used barcoded and J-beta primers. TCRdb called the 5' RACE reads again in MiXCR, with one record for every CDR3 protein. The sample lists fewer than 750,000 distinct CDR3 sequences, around 48% occurring once. The CDR3 length is 13 residues. Each donor supplied around 9.6 milliliters of peripheral blood. With each sample, at least 6 micrograms of total RNA were extracted. The source of this sequence is an older man in good health. The gene calls are TRBV21-1 and TRBJ2-4. The end of the DNA fits TRBJ2-7 better, so the J call may be wrong. TRBV21-1 has pseudogene status. Sequenced material: blood. This CDR3 is CASSKARPYEQYF. The CDR3 DNA reads as TGTGCCAGCAGCAAAGCGCGGCCTTACGAGCAGTACTTC.